The text below deals with one T cell receptor (beta chain). The antigen remains unidentified. This CDR3 is built from 14 residues. J gave up 4 bases and V 5 bases, and 6 bases lay outside the gene matches. Germline V gene lookup returns CDR1 SGHNT and CDR2 YYREEE (reference sequence). Naive-designated CD8 cells lacked CD45RO, were positively enriched for CCR7, and omitted terminally differentiated effector memory CD45RA+ cells. The record originates from a study of shared clonotypes between healthy human individuals. Assay used: immunoSEQ multiplex PCR; TCRdb lists only in-frame clones, some missing. The table lists fewer than 1 million clones, 90% to 98% of them singletons. Study-wide results and limits: Only blood was sampled; tissue repertoires likely differ. Compared with memory subsets, naive subsets generally had larger estimated richness.

This sequence joins TRBV5-4 and TRBJ1-3; TRBD1 matches 7 bases. The sequence derives from a young man in good health. The specimen was naive CD8+ T cells sorted from blood. The CDR3: CASSWGDRGNTIYF. CDR3 coding DNA: TGTGCCAGCAGTTGGGGGGACAGAGGAAACACCATATATTTT.